These 14 T cell receptor beta chains came from one sample sequenced in a study of T cell repertoires in cytomegalovirus infection. No antigen has been identified for these receptors. TCRdb processed the reads anew with MiXCR; each CDR3 protein has one entry. The table includes 750,000 to 950,000 distinct CDR3 sequences, under 35% detected once. The input for sequencing was cultured CD8+ T cells from PBMCs, taken from culture after CMV antigen stimulation. All receptors derive from a human donor in good health (CMV status not recorded). Some clones in this sample may be carry-over from other donors' samples.

The rearrangement links TRBV6-2 or TRBV6-3 to TRBJ1-2; the D is unclear. The V gene lost 5 bases and the J gene lost 6 bases, with 13 bases spanning the gap. The CDR3 has 13 amino acids. Germline assignment: CDR1 MNHEY and CDR2 SVGEGT. This CDR3 is CASSHYWADGYTF. In DNA form, the CDR3 reads TGTGCCAGCAGTCATTACTGGGCGGATGGCTACACCTTC.

This rearrangement joins TRBV19 to TRBJ2-7; 8 positions agree with TRBD1. J was trimmed by 0 bases and V by 7 bases; bases with no gene match: 5. This CDR3 comprises 14 residues. Germline V gene lookup returns CDR1 LNHDA and CDR2 SQIVND (reference sequence). The CDR3 DNA reads as TGTGCCAGTAATCTCGGGACAGGCTCCTACGAGCAGTACTTC. This translates into CASNLGTGSYEQYF.

The chain has TRBV18 and TRBJ2-6, with D unresolved. The V gene lost 6 bases and the J gene lost 0 bases, with 15 bases spanning the gap. This CDR3 is built from 17 residues. CDR1 and CDR2 from the germline V gene are KGHSH and LQKENI. The CDR3 loop reads CASSSRPGFSGANVLTF. The CDR3 DNA reads TGTGCCAGCTCGTCCCGACCCGGATTCTCTGGGGCCAACGTCCTGACTTTC.

Details on this clonotype: This may be a read error: a much more frequent sequence differs by one nucleotide. The chain combines TRBV7-2 with TRBJ1-4; the D is unclear. Germline CDR1 reads SGHTA; CDR2 reads FQGNSA. V lost 4 bases and J 8 bases, leaving 14 bases between the germline ends. The CDR3 loop spans 14 amino acids. The CDR3 reads CASSSIPDGEKLFF. The CDR3 DNA reads as TGTGCCAGCAGCTCAATCCCGGACGGGGAAAAACTGTTTTTT.

The chain links TRBV5-4 to TRBJ2-1; D gene ambiguous. V was trimmed by 1 base and J by 5 bases, leaving 10 bases between them. The germline gives CDR1 SGHNT, CDR2 YYREEE (reference sequence). The length of the CDR3 is 14 residues. The CDR3 region is CASSLPRRDNEQFF. The CDR3 DNA sequence: TGTGCCAGCAGCTTGCCCAGAAGGGACAATGAGCAGTTCTTC.

This clonotype was counted between two and nine times. This chain uses TRBV6-5 with TRBJ2-7; 11 bases align to TRBD2. The CDR3 contains 15 residues. Losses at the gene ends were 2 bases for V and 3 bases for J; bases not matched to a gene: 3. Germline V lookup: CDR1 MNHEY, CDR2 SVGAGI. The CDR3 region is CASSYGSGGDYEQYF. Written as DNA, the CDR3 is TGTGCCAGCAGTTACGGTAGCGGGGGGGACTACGAGCAGTACTTC.

The chain recombines TRBV6-2 or TRBV6-3 with TRBJ2-5; D assignment may be TRBD1 or TRBD2 (5 bases each). Per the germline V gene, CDR1 is MNHEY and CDR2 is SVGEGT. V lost 5 bases, J lost 0 bases, and 37 bases lay in between. This CDR3 comprises 23 residues. The CDR3 coding sequence is TGTGCCAGCAGTCACCCTCCGTTTCAACCCCGGGCTTATTCGTCGGGACACCAAGAGACCCAGTACTTC. It specifies CASSHPPFQPRAYSSGHQETQYF.

This sequence joins TRBV19 and TRBJ2-2; D is undetermined. The V end lost 4 bases, the J end lost 6 bases, and 6 bases lay between the germline ends. The CDR3 is 12 amino acids. CDR1 is LNHDA, CDR2 SQIVND, per germline (reference sequence). The CDR3 sequence is CASSKVPGELFF. Written as DNA, the CDR3 is TGTGCCAGTAGTAAGGTACCCGGGGAGCTGTTTTTT. Drawing the rest from reference TRBV19 and TRBJ2-2, the complete variable domain is DGGITQSPKYLFRKEGQNVTLSCEQNLNHDAMYWYRQDPGQGLRLIYYSQIVNDFQKGDIAEGYSVSREKKESFPLTVTSAQKNPTAFYLCASSKVPGELFFGEGSRLTVL.

This clonotype showed up many times. The CDR3 here is CASGPKTGGPQETQYF. The CDR3 DNA reads TGTGCTAGTGGCCCAAAGACAGGGGGCCCACAAGAGACCCAGTACTTC. This chain joins TRBV12-5 and TRBJ2-5; 10 nucleotides line up with TRBD1. Losses at the gene ends were 6 bases for V and 2 bases for J; bases not matched to a gene: 9. The CDR3 length is 16 residues. Germline CDR1 and CDR2: LGHNT and FRNRAP.

This clonotype was observed a few times. The chain has TRBV9 and TRBJ2-3; 11 bases fit TRBD2. The CDR3 length is 16 residues. Per the germline V gene, CDR1 is SGDLS and CDR2 is YYNGEE. Trimming removed 3 bases from V and 1 base from J; junction bases left unmatched: 4. In nucleotides, the CDR3 is TGTGCCAGCAGCGGCCTAGCGGGGGGCGGCACAGATACGCAGTATTTT. Residues: CASSGLAGGGTDTQYF.

This clonotype was recorded a few times. V and J are TRBV28 and TRBJ1-1; unclear D gene. With 4 bases removed from V and 5 bases from J, the gap between germline ends came to 8 bases. Germline values: CDR1 MDHEN, CDR2 SYDVKM. This CDR3 contains 12 residues. CDR3 sequence (DNA): TGTGCCAGCAGTTACGTTGTGACTGAAGCTTTCTTT. This translates into CASSYVVTEAFF.

This clonotype was seen a few times. The chain employs TRBV19 and TRBJ2-2; TRBD1 might be the D (5 bases). V was trimmed by 7 bases and J by 5 bases, leaving 14 bases between them. The CDR3 runs 14 residues. Germline CDR1 LNHDA, CDR2 SQIVND (reference sequence). CDR3 bases: TGTGCCAGTAATGGATGGACAACAACCGGGGAGCTGTTTTTT. Protein: CASNGWTTTGELFF.

This clonotype was observed a handful of times. The chain links TRBV20-1 to TRBJ1-5, with 8 bases matching TRBD1. CDR1 DFQATT and CDR2 SNEGSKA come from the germline V gene (reference sequence). The junction had 4 bases not matched to a gene; V was cut back by 3 bases and J by 3 bases. CDR3 length equals 14 residues. The CDR3 DNA sequence: TGCAGTGCTAGCTACAGGGGGGCCAATCAGCCCCAGCATTTT. Residues: CSASYRGANQPQHF.

This clonotype has only a few counts. The chain combines TRBV13 with TRBJ1-2; 7 bases fit TRBD1. After removal of 5 bases from V and 2 bases from J, the junction contained 5 bases not matched to a gene. The CDR3 is 14 residues long. Germline CDR1 is PRHDT and CDR2 is FYEKMQ (reference sequence). The CDR3 sequence is CASSQRTGNYGYTF. CDR3 in DNA: TGTGCCAGCAGCCAAAGGACAGGAAACTATGGCTACACCTTC.